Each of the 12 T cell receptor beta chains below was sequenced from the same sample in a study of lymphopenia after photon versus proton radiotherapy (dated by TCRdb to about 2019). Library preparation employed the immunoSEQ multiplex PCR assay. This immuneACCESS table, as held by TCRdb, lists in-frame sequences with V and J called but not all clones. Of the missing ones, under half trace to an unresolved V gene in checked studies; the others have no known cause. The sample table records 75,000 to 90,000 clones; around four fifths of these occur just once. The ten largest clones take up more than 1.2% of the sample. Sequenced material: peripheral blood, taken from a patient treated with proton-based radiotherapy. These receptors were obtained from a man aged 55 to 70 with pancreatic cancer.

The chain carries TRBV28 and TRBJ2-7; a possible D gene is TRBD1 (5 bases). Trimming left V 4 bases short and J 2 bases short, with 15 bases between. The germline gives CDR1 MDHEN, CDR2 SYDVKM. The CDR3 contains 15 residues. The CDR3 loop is CASSSRVGLTYEQYF. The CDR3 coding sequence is TGTGCCAGCAGTTCCAGGGTAGGGCTAACCTACGAGCAGTACTTC. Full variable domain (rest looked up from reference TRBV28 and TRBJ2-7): DVKVTQSSRYLVKRTGEKVFLECVQDMDHENMFWYRQDPGLGLRLIYFSYDVKMKEKGDIPEGYSVSREKKERFSLILESASTNQTSMYLCASSSRVGLTYEQYFGPGTRLTVT.

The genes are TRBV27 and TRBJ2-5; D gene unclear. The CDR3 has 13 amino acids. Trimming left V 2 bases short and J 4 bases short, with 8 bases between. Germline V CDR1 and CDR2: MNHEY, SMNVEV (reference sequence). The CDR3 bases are TGTGCCAGCAGTTTAGGAGTTACAGAGACCCAGTACTTC. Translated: CASSLGVTETQYF.

CDR3 in DNA: TGTGCCAGCAGTCCACAGGGATTCACTGGAAACACCATATATTTT. Amino acids: CASSPQGFTGNTIYF. The J gene is TRBJ1-3, the V gene TRBV6-1; D is possibly TRBD1 (6 bases). Trimming removed 5 bases at V and 2 bases at J, with 13 bases between. The CDR3 loop spans 15 amino acids. Germline V gene sequence: CDR1 MNHNS, CDR2 SASEGT.

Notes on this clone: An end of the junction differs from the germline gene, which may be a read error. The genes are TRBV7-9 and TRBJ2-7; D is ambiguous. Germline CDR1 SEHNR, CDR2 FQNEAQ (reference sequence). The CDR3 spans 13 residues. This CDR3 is CASNILVSSEQYF. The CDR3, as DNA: TGTGCCAGCAATATTCTCGTTTCCTCCGAGCAGTACTTC.

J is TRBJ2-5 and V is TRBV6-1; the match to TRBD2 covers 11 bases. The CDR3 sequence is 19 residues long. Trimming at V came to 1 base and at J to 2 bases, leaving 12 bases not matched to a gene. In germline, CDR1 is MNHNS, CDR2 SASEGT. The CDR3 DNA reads TGTGCCAGCAGTGAAGTCCAAGGACTAGCGGGTTGGTGGCAAGAGACCCAGTACTTC. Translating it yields CASSEVQGLAGWWQETQYF.

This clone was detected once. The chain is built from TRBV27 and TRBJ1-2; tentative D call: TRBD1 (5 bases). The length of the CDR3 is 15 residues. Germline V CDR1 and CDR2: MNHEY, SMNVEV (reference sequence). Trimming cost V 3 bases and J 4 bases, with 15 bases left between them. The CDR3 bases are TGTGCCAGCAGTTTGTCCCAGGGCAGGACCTATGGCTACACCTTC. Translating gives CASSLSQGRTYGYTF.

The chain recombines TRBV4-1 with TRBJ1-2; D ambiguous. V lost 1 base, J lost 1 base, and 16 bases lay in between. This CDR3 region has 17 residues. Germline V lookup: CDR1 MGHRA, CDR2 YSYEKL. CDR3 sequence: CASSQVGQWSFNYGYTF. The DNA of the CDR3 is TGCGCCAGCAGCCAAGTTGGGCAATGGAGCTTTAACTATGGCTACACCTTC.

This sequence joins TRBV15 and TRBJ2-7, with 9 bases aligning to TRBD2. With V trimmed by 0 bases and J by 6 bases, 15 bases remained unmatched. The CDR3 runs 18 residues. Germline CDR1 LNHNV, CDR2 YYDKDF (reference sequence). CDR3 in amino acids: CATSREGSGTSYPGEQYF. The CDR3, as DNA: TGTGCCACCAGCAGAGAGGGTTCCGGGACTAGCTACCCGGGCGAGCAGTACTTC.

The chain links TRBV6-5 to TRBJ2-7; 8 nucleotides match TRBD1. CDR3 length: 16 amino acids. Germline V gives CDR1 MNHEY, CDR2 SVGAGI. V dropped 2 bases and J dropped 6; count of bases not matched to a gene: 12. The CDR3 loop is CASSYAAGQGWGEQYF. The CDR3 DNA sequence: TGTGCCAGCAGTTACGCCGCTGGACAGGGATGGGGCGAGCAGTACTTC.

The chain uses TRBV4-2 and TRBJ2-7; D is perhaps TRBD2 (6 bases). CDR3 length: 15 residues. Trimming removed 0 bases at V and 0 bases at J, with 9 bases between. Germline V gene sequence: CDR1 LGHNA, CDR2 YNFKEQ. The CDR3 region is CASSQDPSVSYEQYF. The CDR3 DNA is TGTGCCAGCAGCCAAGACCCTAGCGTCTCCTACGAGCAGTACTTC.

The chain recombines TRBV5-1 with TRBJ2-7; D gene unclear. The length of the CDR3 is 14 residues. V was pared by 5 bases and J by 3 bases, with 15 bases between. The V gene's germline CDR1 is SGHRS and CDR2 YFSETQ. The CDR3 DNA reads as TGCGCCAGCAGTATAGGGTCAGGAGTCTACGAGCAGTACTTC. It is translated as CASSIGSGVYEQYF. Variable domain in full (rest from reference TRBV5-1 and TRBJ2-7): KAGVTQTPRYLIKTRGQQVTLSCSPISGHRSVSWYQQTPGQGLQFLFEYFSETQRNKGNFPGRFSGRQFSNSRSEMNVSTLELGDSALYLCASSIGSGVYEQYFGPGTRLTVT.

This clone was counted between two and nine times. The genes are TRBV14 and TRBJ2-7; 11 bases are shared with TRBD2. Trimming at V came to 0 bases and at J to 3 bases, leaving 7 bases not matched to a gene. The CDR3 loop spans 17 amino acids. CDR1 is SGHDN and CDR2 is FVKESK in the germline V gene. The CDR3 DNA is TGTGCCAGCAGCCAAGAAATGGGACTAGCGGCGGTCTACGAGCAGTACTTC. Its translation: CASSQEMGLAAVYEQYF.